What follows are 24 T cell receptor beta chains derived from one specimen sequenced in a study of blood T cell repertoires in COVID-19. Clones were sequenced by immunoSEQ multiplex PCR, and TCRdb holds only the in-frame ones, with some missing. The table includes around 95,000 clones, 80% detected once. Sequencing was carried out using peripheral blood. The receptors were sampled from a man between 65 and 80 years old with active or convalescent COVID-19.

The chain uses TRBV29-1 and TRBJ2-6; no clear D gene. Deletions cut 3 bases from V and 0 bases from J, with 12 bases between. Per the germline V gene, CDR1 is SQVTM and CDR2 is ANQGSEA. The CDR3 has 16 residues. CDR3 bases: TGCAGCGTTGACTTGCGTAGAGTCTCTGGGGCCAACGTCCTGACTTTC. Translation gives CSVDLRRVSGANVLTF.

The V call is TRBV14, the J call TRBJ2-1, with 7 bases that match TRBD1. CDR1 and CDR2 (germline): SGHDN, FVKESK. V shed 0 bases and J 12 bases; nucleotides not matched to a gene: 8. The CDR3 consists of 14 residues. The CDR3 sequence is CASSQERVYRGQFF. CDR3 DNA sequence: TGTGCCAGCAGCCAAGAAAGGGTTTACAGGGGGCAGTTCTTC.

This chain joins TRBV7-9 and TRBJ1-6; TRBD1 agrees at 8 bases. Germline V gene data show CDR1 as SEHNR and CDR2 as FQNEAQ (reference sequence). Trimming at V came to 5 bases and at J to 6 bases, leaving 6 bases not matched to a gene. This CDR3 has 15 amino acids. The CDR3 nucleotides are TGTGCCAGCAGCCGACAGGGGAGGCCTAATTCACCCCTCCACTTT. Encoded protein: CASSRQGRPNSPLHF.

This rearrangement joins TRBV5-8 to TRBJ2-2, with no clear D. The CDR3 has 12 amino acids. Germline CDR1 SGHTS, CDR2 YDEGEE. Trimming took 1 base from V and 5 from J, leaving 3 bases between them. CDR3 DNA sequence: TGTGCCAGCAGCTTGCAAACCGGGGAGCTGTTTTTT. Protein product: CASSLQTGELFF.

This clone was found once. The chain uses TRBV9 and TRBJ2-1; possible D gene TRBD2, 6 bases. The CDR3 is 15 residues long. Germline values: CDR1 SGDLS, CDR2 YYNGEE. V shed 0 bases and J shed 4 bases, with 11 bases lying between them. In DNA form, the CDR3 reads TGTGCCAGCAGCGTAGATATGGCGGGGTACAATGAGCAGTTCTTC. Its protein is CASSVDMAGYNEQFF. The entire variable domain, with the rest obtained from reference TRBV9 and TRBJ2-1, is as follows: DSGVTQTPKHLITATGQRVTLRCSPRSGDLSVYWYQQSLDQGLQFLIQYYNGEERAKGNILERFSAQQFPDLHSELNLSSLELGDSALYFCASSVDMAGYNEQFFGPGTRLTVL.

The CDR3 region is CSVESARGSNEQFF. DNA of the CDR3: TGCAGCGTTGAATCGGCACGGGGTTCCAATGAGCAGTTCTTC. This sequence joins TRBV29-1 and TRBJ2-1, with a weak D call TRBD2 (5 bases). CDR1 is SQVTM and CDR2 is ANQGSEA in the germline V gene. The CDR3 totals 14 residues. V shed 2 bases and J shed 6 bases, with 14 bases lying between them.

The rearrangement links TRBV2 to TRBJ2-1; 9 bases are a match to TRBD1. V gave up 11 bases and J gave up 8 bases; unmatched junction bases: 13. The germline V gene has CDR1 SNHLY and CDR2 FYNNEI. This CDR3 contains 14 residues. The CDR3 region is CAGSWGQGNDEQFF. The CDR3 coding sequence is TGTGCCGGATCCTGGGGACAGGGAAATGATGAGCAGTTCTTC.

The CDR3 sequence: CASSRSGANEQYF. The DNA for the CDR3 is TGTGCCAGCAGCCGTAGCGGAGCGAACGAGCAGTACTTC. The chain couples TRBV6-5 to TRBJ2-7; perhaps TRBD2 as D (6 bases). The germline V gene encodes CDR1 MNHEY and CDR2 SVGAGI. This CDR3 has 13 amino acids. V was pared by 6 bases and J by 5 bases, with 14 bases between.

The chain combines TRBV15 with TRBJ1-4; 8 nucleotides match TRBD1. V was pared by 1 base and J by 5 bases, with 6 bases of the junction left unmatched. The CDR3 runs to 16 residues. Germline V gene lookup returns CDR1 LNHNV and CDR2 YYDKDF (reference sequence). The CDR3 nucleotides read TGTGCCACCAGCAGAGGGGGACAGGTCGGGAATGAAAAACTGTTTTTT. It yields the protein CATSRGGQVGNEKLFF.

This sequence joins TRBV6-5 and TRBJ2-3; no clear D. The CDR3 has 15 amino acids. The germline V and J ends were trimmed by 0 bases and 3 bases, with 10 bases remaining between them. CDR1 is MNHEY and CDR2 is SVGAGI in the germline V gene. DNA of the CDR3: TGTGCCAGCAGTTACTCGGAGCTAGTTACAGATACGCAGTATTTT. It translates to CASSYSELVTDTQYF.

This chain joins TRBV19 and TRBJ1-4, with D maybe TRBD1 (6 bases). The CDR3 runs to 16 residues. CDR1 and CDR2 (germline): LNHDA, SQIVND (reference sequence). V was clipped by 3 bases and J by 4 bases, with 15 bases between them. Written as DNA, the CDR3 is TGTGCCAGTAGTATCTCCTCCGGGACAATTAATGAAAAACTGTTTTTT. This gives the protein CASSISSGTINEKLFF.

This clone has more than one count but fewer than ten. The genes are TRBV29-1 and TRBJ2-7, with 7 bases matching TRBD1. The CDR3 sequence is 15 residues long. The trim removed 0 bases at V and 0 bases at J, leaving 5 bases unmatched. Germline CDR1 and CDR2: SQVTM and ANQGSEA. The CDR3: CSVEDHRDSSYEQYF. Here the CDR3 DNA reads TGCAGCGTTGAAGATCATCGGGACAGCTCCTACGAGCAGTACTTC.

The chain links TRBV7-2 to TRBJ1-2, with a tentative D call TRBD1 (5 bases). CDR3 length: 19 residues. Germline loops: CDR1 SGHTA, CDR2 FQGNSA. V lost 0 bases and J 2 bases, leaving 22 bases between the germline ends. The CDR3 spells CASSLAREGRRLLNYGYTF. In DNA form, the CDR3 reads TGTGCCAGCAGCTTAGCGCGGGAGGGGCGACGATTATTAAACTATGGCTACACCTTC.

This clone was detected only a few times. The gene calls are TRBV10-1 and TRBJ2-7, with 9 bases lining up with TRBD1. This CDR3 contains 16 residues. CDR1 and CDR2 (germline): WNHNN, SYGVQD (reference sequence). V lost 11 bases, J lost 5 bases, and 19 bases stayed unmatched. CDR3 DNA: TGCGCCTCTAGGGAGACCCGGGACAGGGATGCTAACGAGCAGTACTTC. The encoded protein is CASRETRDRDANEQYF.

This rearrangement joins TRBV29-1 to TRBJ2-1; D is ambiguous. Trimming left V 1 base short and J 8 bases short, with 9 bases between. CDR1 is SQVTM, CDR2 ANQGSEA, per germline. This CDR3 is 12 amino acids long. The CDR3, as DNA: TGCAGCGTTGAAGTACTATCCCATGAGCAGTTCTTC. Its protein product is CSVEVLSHEQFF.

On this clone: This specimen includes other DNA sequences encoding the same CDR3. This chain uses TRBV7-3 with TRBJ2-1; TRBD2 aligns across 11 bases. The junction had 1 base not matched to a gene; V was cut back by 2 bases and J by 4 bases. The CDR3 is made up of 15 amino acids. Germline V CDR1 and CDR2: SGHTA, FQGTGA. This chain's CDR3 is CASSLGTSGYNEQFF. The CDR3 bases are TGTGCCAGCAGCTTAGGGACTAGCGGTTACAATGAGCAGTTCTTC.

The chain employs TRBV10-1 and TRBJ2-2; D ambiguous. The ends were cut back, 0 bases at V and 4 bases at J, with 12 bases in the middle. The germline V gene encodes CDR1 WNHNN and CDR2 SYGVQD (reference sequence). CDR3 length equals 16 residues. The CDR3 nucleotides are TGCGCCAGCAGTGAGTCTGAAGACACCTGCACCGGGGAGCTGTTTTTT. Protein sequence: CASSESEDTCTGELFF.

This chain uses TRBV30 with TRBJ1-1; 7 bases align to TRBD1. Looked up from germline, CDR1 is GTSNPN and CDR2 is SVGIG (reference sequence). This CDR3 spans 14 amino acids. The junction had 2 bases not matched to a gene; V was cut back by 0 bases and J by 1 base. The CDR3 here is CAWSVQGWNTEAFF. Written as DNA, the CDR3 is TGTGCCTGGAGTGTACAGGGGTGGAACACTGAAGCTTTCTTT.

The rearrangement uses TRBV11-2 and TRBJ1-3, with a possible D match to TRBD1 (6 bases). The germline gives CDR1 SGHAT, CDR2 FQNNGV. The V and J ends lost 1 base and 2 bases respectively, with 6 bases between them. The CDR3 contains 14 residues. DNA for the CDR3: TGTGCCAGCAGCTTAGGGACAGCTGGAAACACCATATATTTT. It translates to CASSLGTAGNTIYF.

The chain is built from TRBV24-1 and TRBJ2-2; 7 nucleotides match TRBD1. This CDR3 is built from 19 residues. Germline V CDR1 and CDR2: KGHDR, SFDVKD. After removal of 3 bases from V and 2 bases from J, the junction contained 14 bases not matched to a gene. The CDR3 loop reads CATSDPTPPGQLNTGELFF. The CDR3 nucleotides are TGTGCCACCAGTGATCCTACCCCTCCGGGACAGTTAAACACCGGGGAGCTGTTTTTT.

The CDR3 sequence: CASSWGHRNTEAFF. The CDR3, as DNA: TGTGCCAGCAGCTGGGGACACCGGAACACTGAAGCTTTCTTT. This chain connects TRBV3-1 (or the pseudogene TRBV3-2) to TRBJ1-1; D may be TRBD1 (6 bases). Germline V CDR1 and CDR2: LGHDT, YNNKEL (reference sequence). Trimming cost V 5 bases and J 1 base, with 11 bases left between them. The CDR3 extends over 14 amino acids.

This rearrangement joins TRBV7-8 to TRBJ1-1, with TRBD1 matching 10 bases. Trimming cost V 0 bases and J 6 bases; bases outside gene matches: 13. Germline V gene sequence: CDR1 SGHVS, CDR2 FQNEAQ. This CDR3 contains 18 residues. CDR3 in DNA: TGTGCCAGCAGCTTAGCGCGAGGGACAGGGGTTAAGAGGGCTGAAGCTTTCTTT. Translating gives CASSLARGTGVKRAEAFF.

The rearrangement uses TRBV27 and TRBJ2-7; TRBD1 agrees at 9 bases. J was trimmed by 6 bases and V by 8 bases; bases with no gene match: 11. The CDR3 consists of 14 residues. The germline V gene encodes CDR1 MNHEY and CDR2 SMNVEV (reference sequence). The CDR3 coding sequence is TGTGCCAGCGGCATACAGGGGGCTAGTCTCGAGCAGTACTTC. Translating gives CASGIQGASLEQYF.

This chain connects TRBV7-2 to TRBJ1-2; 10 nucleotides align to TRBD1. The CDR3 runs to 13 residues. V lost 5 bases and J lost 7; bases outside the gene matches: 4. The germline V gene encodes CDR1 SGHTA and CDR2 FQGNSA. CDR3 sequence reads: CASSQTGGFGYTF. For the CDR3, the DNA is TGTGCCAGCAGCCAGACAGGGGGCTTTGGCTACACCTTC.